The T cell receptor (beta chain) under discussion was sequenced for a study of OX40 agonist ivuxolimab in advanced cancers. Here immunoSEQ multiplex PCR was the method, and the copy in TCRdb shows in-frame clones only, minus some. The sample shows tens of thousands of clones, approximately 84% of them seen only once. In germline, CDR1 is SGHRS, CDR2 YFSETQ. The CDR3 has 14 amino acids. V was shortened by 4 bases and J by 1 base, with 11 bases between the two germline ends. The rearrangement joins TRBV5-1 to TRBJ1-1; D might be TRBD1 (5 bases). Sequencing used CD4+ or CD8+ T cells sorted from blood, obtained in a trial of the OX40 agonist ivuxolimab. The sequence derives from an adult with an advanced solid tumor such as melanoma, head and neck, liver or kidney cancer. CDR3 residues: CASSPDTANTEAFF. Here the CDR3 DNA reads TGCGCCAGCAGCCCGGACACAGCGAACACTGAAGCTTTCTTT.